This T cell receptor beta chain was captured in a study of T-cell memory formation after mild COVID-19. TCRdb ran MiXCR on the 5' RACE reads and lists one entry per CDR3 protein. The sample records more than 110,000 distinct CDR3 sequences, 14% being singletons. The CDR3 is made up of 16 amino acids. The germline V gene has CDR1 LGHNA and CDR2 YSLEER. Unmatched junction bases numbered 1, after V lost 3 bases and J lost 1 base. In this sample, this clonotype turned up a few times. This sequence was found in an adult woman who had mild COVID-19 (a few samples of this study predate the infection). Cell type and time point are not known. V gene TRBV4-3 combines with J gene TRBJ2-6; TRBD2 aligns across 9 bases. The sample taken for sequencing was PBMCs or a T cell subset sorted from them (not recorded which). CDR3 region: CASSQTSGSGANVLTF. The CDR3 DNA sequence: TGCGCCAGCAGCCAGACTAGCGGTTCTGGGGCCAACGTCCTGACTTTC.